This T cell receptor beta chain was captured in a study of shared clonotypes between healthy human individuals. Worth noting for this clone: The junction and the germline gene differ at one end; a read error may be behind it.

TCRdb's table, derived via immunoSEQ multiplex PCR, lists solely in-frame clones and lacks some. The sample holds 2 million to 2.5 million clones, around 95% seen once. CDR1 is SGHAT and CDR2 is FQNNGV in the germline V gene. The CDR3 consists of 13 residues. Sequencing was performed on naive CD4+ T cells sorted from blood. Subset given: CD45RA+ positively selected. The rearrangement uses TRBV11-2 and TRBJ2-7; 8 positions agree with TRBD1. This sequence was found in a man aged 18 to 35 in good health. CDR3 sequence reads: CASSSPLGTGTKF. The CDR3 DNA sequence: TGTGCCAGCAGCTCCCCACTCGGGACAGGCACCAAATTC.